These T cell receptor beta chains were read from a single sample in a study of cytomegalovirus exposure and HLA in healthy donors. Clones were sequenced by immunoSEQ multiplex PCR, and TCRdb holds only the in-frame ones, with some missing. The sample lists 120,000 or so clones; 80% were seen once. The sequenced material came from PBMCs. Receptors originate from a female donor in good health and CMV-seronegative. Both conserved end residues are part of each CDR3. D genes are given only for firm matches. Only part of the rows carry a size: once, few, many, or a class if the clone is expanded.

V gene	J gene	D gene	clone size	CDR3 DNA	CDR3 protein
TRBV5-6	TRBJ2-3	-	-	TGTGCCAGCAGCTTCGGTGGGGCTAGCACAGATACGCAGTATTTT	CASSFGGASTDTQYF
TRBV2	TRBJ2-2	-	-	TGTGCCAGCAGCCCCACTTACCTGGGGGGTTCGGGGGAGCTGTTTTTT	CASSPTYLGGSGELFF
TRBV7-9	TRBJ2-1	-	-	TGTGCCAGCAGCGCCTCGGGAGAAGGAATTCAGTTCTTC	CASSASGEGIQFF
TRBV2	TRBJ1-1	-	-	TGTGCCACCCTAGGGAGGGGTTGGGATACTGAAGCTTTCTTT	CATLGRGWDTEAFF
TRBV30	TRBJ2-6	-	once	TGTGCCTGGAGCCGGGGGGCCGCAAACTCTGGGGCCAACGGCCTGACTTTC	CAWSRGAANSGANGLTF
TRBV21-1	TRBJ1-2	-	-	TGTGCCAGCCCCTCGGGGGTCCCCTATGGCTACACCTTC	CASPSGVPYGYTF
TRBV9	TRBJ2-5	TRBD2	-	TGTGCCAGCAATATCCAGGGAGGGTGGGAGACCCAGTACTTC	CASNIQGGWETQYF
TRBV6-4	TRBJ2-7	TRBD1	-	TGTGCCAGCGACAGGGGCTCTGCCGAGCAGTACTTC	CASDRGSAEQYF
TRBV25-1	TRBJ2-2	TRBD2	-	TGTGCCAGCAGTGACCCAACTAGCGTAGGCGGGGAGCTGTTTTTT	CASSDPTSVGGELFF
TRBV27	TRBJ1-5	-	-	TGTGCCAGCAGGCAAACCGGGAGCCAGCCCCAGCATTTT	CASRQTGSQPQHF
TRBV18	TRBJ2-3	TRBD2	-	TGTGCCAGCTCACCAGGGATGCGGGAGGGCTTCACAGATACGCAGTATTTT	CASSPGMREGFTDTQYF
TRBV30	TRBJ2-7	TRBD2	-	TGTGCCGCCGGGGGGGCCTACGAGCAGTACTTC	CAAGGAYEQYF
TRBV6-5	TRBJ1-3	TRBD1	-	TGTGCCAGCAGCCGGGACAGGGGATGGGGAAACACCATATATTTT	CASSRDRGWGNTIYF
TRBV30	TRBJ1-4	TRBD1	once	TGTGCTTTGGAGGCGGGACAGAATAATGAAAAACTGTTTTTT	CALEAGQNNEKLFF
TRBV2	TRBJ2-2	-	-	TGTGCCAGCAGTGAATCGGCACTATCGAACACCGGGGAGCTGTTTTTT	CASSESALSNTGELFF
TRBV30	TRBJ2-3	-	-	TGTGCCTGGAGTGTATACGGGGCAGATACGCAGTATTTT	CAWSVYGADTQYF
TRBV6-5	TRBJ1-1	TRBD1	-	TGTGCCAGCATCAAGACAGGGGGCATGAACACTGAAGCTTTCTTT	CASIKTGGMNTEAFF
TRBV30	TRBJ1-1	-	-	TGTGCCTGGACTGAACAGGGGAACACTGAAGCTTTCTTT	CAWTEQGNTEAFF
TRBV28	TRBJ1-2	-	few	TGTGCCAGCAGTTTAGTGGGAGACTATGGCTACACCTTC	CASSLVGDYGYTF
TRBV11-2	TRBJ1-2	-	-	TGTGCCAGCAGCTTAGAATTCCCCGACTCTTATGGCTACACCTTC	CASSLEFPDSYGYTF
TRBV19	TRBJ1-1	-	-	TGTGCCAGTAGTCAGAGGACAGCCCCCGCTGACACTGAAGCTTTCTTT	CASSQRTAPADTEAFF
TRBV11-3	TRBJ2-1	-	-	TGTGCCAGCAGCTTAGGGGCAGGTGAGCAGTTCTTC	CASSLGAGEQFF
TRBV14	TRBJ2-7	-	-	TGTGCCAGCAGCCAAGTACAGAAGGATCTACGGTGGCAGTACTTC	CASSQVQKDLRWQYF
TRBV4-1	TRBJ1-6	-	-	TGCGCCAGCAGCCAAGGGGGAGGCTCACCCCTCCACTTT	CASSQGGGSPLHF
TRBV7-2	TRBJ1-5	-	-	TGTGCCAGCAGCTTAGGACAGTATAGCAATCAGCCCCAGCATTTT	CASSLGQYSNQPQHF
TRBV19	TRBJ2-2	-	-	TGTGCCAGTAGTCCCCCTCCGGGGTTGGCCGGGGAGCTGTTTTTT	CASSPPPGLAGELFF
TRBV11-1	TRBJ2-5	TRBD2	-	TGTGCCAGCAGCCCGGGACTAGCGGGATCACAAGAGACCCAGTACTTC	CASSPGLAGSQETQYF
TRBV29-1	TRBJ1-4	-	-	TGCAGCGTTGGGGGGGTAACTAATGAAAAACTGTTTTTT	CSVGGVTNEKLFF
TRBV2	TRBJ2-5	-	-	TGTGCCAGCAGTGCGCGGGAGACCCAGTACTTC	CASSARETQYF
TRBV7-8	TRBJ1-1	-	-	TGTGCCAGCAGAATCAGGGGCCAGGGCACTGAAGCTTTCTTT	CASRIRGQGTEAFF
TRBV21-1	TRBJ2-7	-	once	TGTGCCAGCAGCAGCCACCGGGGTTCGAACGAGCAGTACTTC	CASSSHRGSNEQYF
TRBV4-2	TRBJ2-2	TRBD2	-	TGTGCCAGCAGCCAAGATTCTCCGGGACTAGCGGGAGATACCGGGGAGCTGTTTTTT	CASSQDSPGLAGDTGELFF
TRBV7-7	TRBJ1-2	-	-	TGTGCCAGCAGCTTAGTTCGGGATAACTATGGCTACACCTTC	CASSLVRDNYGYTF
TRBV18	TRBJ2-7	-	-	TGTGCCAGCTCACGCGGGACTTCCTACGAGCAGTACTTC	CASSRGTSYEQYF
TRBV5-4	TRBJ2-2	TRBD2	few	TGTGCCAGCAGATCCGGGACTAGGGGCACCGGGGAGCTGTTTTTT	CASRSGTRGTGELFF
TRBV19	TRBJ1-1	TRBD1	-	TGTGCCAGTAGTCGGGACAGGGGGCGGACTGAAGCTTTCTTT	CASSRDRGRTEAFF
TRBV4-1	TRBJ1-1	-	-	TGCGCCAGCAGCCTCTTTACAGGGAACACTGAAGCTTTCTTT	CASSLFTGNTEAFF
TRBV5-6	TRBJ1-5	-	-	TGTGCCAGCAGCTTATCCGGTAATCAGCCCCAGCATTTT	CASSLSGNQPQHF
TRBV27	TRBJ2-1	-	-	TGTGCCAGCAGTCCAGGTCTAGCGTCTGAGCAGTTCTTC	CASSPGLASEQFF
TRBV4-1	TRBJ2-1	TRBD2	-	TGCGCCAGCAGCCGCCGGGCGATAGCGGGAGACAATGAGCAGTTCTTC	CASSRRAIAGDNEQFF
TRBV5-4	TRBJ1-1	-	once	TGTGCCAGCAGCTTGCTTCCGGGTTTGAACACTGAAGCTTTCTTT	CASSLLPGLNTEAFF
TRBV2	TRBJ1-6	-	-	TGTGCCAGCAGTGAATCCGGGGGGCGAAATTCACCCCTCCACTTT	CASSESGGRNSPLHF
TRBV4-1	TRBJ2-3	TRBD2	-	TGCGCCAGCAGCCAAGTCCGTGGTGTGGGCGGGGGGCCCAGAGATACGCAGTATTTT	CASSQVRGVGGGPRDTQYF
TRBV6-6	TRBJ2-1	-	once	TGTGCCAGCTTTCGCGCGGCCGGGGGCAATGAGCAGTTCTTC	CASFRAAGGNEQFF
TRBV28	TRBJ1-5	TRBD1	-	TGTGCCAGCAGCGCAACAGGGGGCCGTAGTCAGCCCCAGCATTTT	CASSATGGRSQPQHF
TRBV2	TRBJ1-1	-	once	TGTGCCAGCAGTGTTACCGGGAACACTGAAGCTTTCTTT	CASSVTGNTEAFF
TRBV27	TRBJ2-7	-	-	TGTGCCAGCCAAAAAGAAAGGGGTAGCTACGAGCAGTACTTC	CASQKERGSYEQYF
TRBV9	TRBJ2-6	-	-	TGTGCCAGCAGCGTAGACCGAGACTCTGGGGCCAACGTCCTGACTTTC	CASSVDRDSGANVLTF
TRBV30	TRBJ2-1	-	-	TGTGCCTGGAGACTAGCAACGGCCAATGAGCAGTTCTTC	CAWRLATANEQFF
TRBV11-3	TRBJ2-1	-	-	TGTGCCAGCAGCTCGGACATTTACAATGAGCAGTTCTTC	CASSSDIYNEQFF
TRBV14	TRBJ2-3	TRBD2	-	TGTGCCAGCAGCCAAGATCTGACTAGCGGGGGTTGGGGCACAGATACGCAGTATTTT	CASSQDLTSGGWGTDTQYF
TRBV7-2	TRBJ2-7	TRBD1	-	TGTGCCAGCAGCTTAGACAGGGGAGTCGAGCAGTACTTC	CASSLDRGVEQYF
TRBV15	TRBJ1-6	TRBD1	-	TGTGCCACCAGCCCAGAGGGGGCTAGCTCCTATAATTCACCCCTCCACTTT	CATSPEGASSYNSPLHF
TRBV6-5	TRBJ2-7	TRBD2	-	TGTGCCAGCAGGAAAGCGGGAGGATACGAGCAGTACTTC	CASRKAGGYEQYF
TRBV6-1	TRBJ2-5	-	-	TGTGCCAGCAGTGACTGGGGGCGAAGTGGAGAGACCCAGTACTTC	CASSDWGRSGETQYF
TRBV28	TRBJ2-7	-	few	TGTGCCAGCAGTTTATCCGTAGGGGTGGCCTACGAGCAGTACTTC	CASSLSVGVAYEQYF
TRBV5-1	TRBJ1-5	-	-	TGCGCCAGCAGCTTGGGTACAGGGCTGGTCCAGCCCCAGCATTTT	CASSLGTGLVQPQHF
TRBV4-1	TRBJ2-5	-	once	TGCGCCAGCAGCCAAGGGGCGGGGTTAAAAGAGACCCAGTACTTC	CASSQGAGLKETQYF
TRBV4-1	TRBJ1-4	TRBD1	-	TGCGCCAGCAGCCACCCAGGGGCGCAAGGACAGGGGGATGAAAAACTGTTTTTT	CASSHPGAQGQGDEKLFF